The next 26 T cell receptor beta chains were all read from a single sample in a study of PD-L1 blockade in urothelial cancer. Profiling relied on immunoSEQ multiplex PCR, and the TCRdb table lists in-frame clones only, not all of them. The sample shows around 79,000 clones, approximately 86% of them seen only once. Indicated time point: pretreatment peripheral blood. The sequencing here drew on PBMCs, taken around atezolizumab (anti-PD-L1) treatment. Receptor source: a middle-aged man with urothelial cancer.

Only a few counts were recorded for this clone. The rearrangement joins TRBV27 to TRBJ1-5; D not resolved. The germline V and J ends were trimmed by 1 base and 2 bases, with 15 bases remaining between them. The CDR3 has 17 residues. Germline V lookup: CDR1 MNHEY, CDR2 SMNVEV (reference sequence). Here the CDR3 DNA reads TGTGCCAGCAGTTTATGTCTGGCGGGAGGTTGCAATCAGCCCCAGCATTTT. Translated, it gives CASSLCLAGGCNQPQHF.

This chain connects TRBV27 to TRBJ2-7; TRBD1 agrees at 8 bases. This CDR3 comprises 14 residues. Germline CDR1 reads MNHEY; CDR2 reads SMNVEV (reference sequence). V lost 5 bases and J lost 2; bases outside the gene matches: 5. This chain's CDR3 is CASSLDRGPYEQYF. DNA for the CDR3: TGTGCCAGCAGTCTCGACAGGGGCCCCTACGAGCAGTACTTC.

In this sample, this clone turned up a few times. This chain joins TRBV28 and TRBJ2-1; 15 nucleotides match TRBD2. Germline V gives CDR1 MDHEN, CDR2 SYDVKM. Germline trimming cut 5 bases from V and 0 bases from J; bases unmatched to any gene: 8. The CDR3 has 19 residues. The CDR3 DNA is TGTGCCAGCAGTACCCGGACTAGCGGGAGGGTAGGCTCCTACAATGAGCAGTTCTTC. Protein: CASSTRTSGRVGSYNEQFF.

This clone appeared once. CDR3 region: CASRPAGINTGELFF. The DNA for the CDR3 is TGCGCCAGCAGGCCGGCGGGAATAAACACCGGGGAGCTGTTTTTT. The V call is TRBV5-1, the J call TRBJ2-2; a possible D gene is TRBD2 (6 bases). CDR1 and CDR2 from the germline V gene are SGHRS and YFSETQ. CDR3 size: 15 residues. V lost 5 bases and J 2 bases, leaving 13 bases between the germline ends. The full variable domain, with the rest looked up from reference TRBV5-1 and TRBJ2-2, is KAGVTQTPRYLIKTRGQQVTLSCSPISGHRSVSWYQQTPGQGLQFLFEYFSETQRNKGNFPGRFSGRQFSNSRSEMNVSTLELGDSALYLCASRPAGINTGELFFGEGSRLTVL.

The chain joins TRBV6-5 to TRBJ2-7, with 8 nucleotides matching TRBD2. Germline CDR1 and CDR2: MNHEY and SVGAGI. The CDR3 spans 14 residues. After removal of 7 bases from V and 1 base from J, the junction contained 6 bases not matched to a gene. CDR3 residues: CASTIAGPSYEQYF. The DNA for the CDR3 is TGTGCCAGCACCATAGCGGGACCTTCCTACGAGCAGTACTTC.

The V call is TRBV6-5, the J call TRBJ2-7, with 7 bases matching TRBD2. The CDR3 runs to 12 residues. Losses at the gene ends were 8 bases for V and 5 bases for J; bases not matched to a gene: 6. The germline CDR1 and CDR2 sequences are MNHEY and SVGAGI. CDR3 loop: CASGTKQNEQYF. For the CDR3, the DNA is TGTGCCAGCGGGACTAAACAGAACGAGCAGTACTTC.

CDR3 bases: TGTGCCAGCACCCGCGCCGATACGCAGTATTTT. It yields the protein CASTRADTQYF. This sequence joins TRBV28 and TRBJ2-3, with unresolved D. Trimming stripped 7 bases from V and 6 bases from J, with 8 bases between. The germline gives CDR1 MDHEN, CDR2 SYDVKM. The CDR3 extends over 11 amino acids.

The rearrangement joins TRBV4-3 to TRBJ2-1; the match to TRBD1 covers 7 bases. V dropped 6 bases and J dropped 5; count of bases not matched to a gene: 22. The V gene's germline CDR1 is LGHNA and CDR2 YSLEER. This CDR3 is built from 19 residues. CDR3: CASRPRPRDSLLGNNEQFF. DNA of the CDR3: TGCGCCAGCAGACCCAGACCACGGGACAGCCTCCTGGGGAACAATGAGCAGTTCTTC.

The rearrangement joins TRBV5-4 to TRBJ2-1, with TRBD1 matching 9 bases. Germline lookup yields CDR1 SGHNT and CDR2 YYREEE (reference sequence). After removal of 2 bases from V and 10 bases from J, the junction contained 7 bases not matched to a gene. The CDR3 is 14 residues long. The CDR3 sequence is CASSLWTGVGEQFF. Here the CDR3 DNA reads TGTGCCAGCAGCTTATGGACAGGGGTGGGAGAGCAGTTCTTC. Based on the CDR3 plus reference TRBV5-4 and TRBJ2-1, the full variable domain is ETGVTQSPTHLIKTRGQQVTLRCSSQSGHNTVSWYQQALGQGPQFIFQYYREEENGRGNFPPRFSGLQFPNYSSELNVNALELDDSALYLCASSLWTGVGEQFFGPGTRLTVL.

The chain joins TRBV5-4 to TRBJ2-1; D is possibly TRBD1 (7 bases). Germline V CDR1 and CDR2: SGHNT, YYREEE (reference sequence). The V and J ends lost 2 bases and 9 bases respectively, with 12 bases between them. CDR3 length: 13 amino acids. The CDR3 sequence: CASSLGGGGEQFF. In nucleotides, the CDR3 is TGTGCCAGCAGCTTAGGAGGGGGCGGTGAGCAGTTCTTC.

The CDR3 bases are TGTGCCAGCAGTTTAGGGGAGGGGAGGGCGCAGCCCCAGCATTTT. This encodes CASSLGEGRAQPQHF. The chain links TRBV28 to TRBJ1-5, with D perhaps matching TRBD1 (5 bases). V was trimmed by 2 bases and J by 7 bases, leaving 15 bases between them. The length of the CDR3 is 15 residues. The germline V gene encodes CDR1 MDHEN and CDR2 SYDVKM.

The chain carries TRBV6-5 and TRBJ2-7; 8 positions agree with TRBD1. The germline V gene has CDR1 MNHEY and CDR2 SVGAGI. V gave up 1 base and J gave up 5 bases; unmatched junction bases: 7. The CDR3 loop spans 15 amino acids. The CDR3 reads CASSYFRTGIHEQYF. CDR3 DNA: TGTGCCAGCAGTTACTTTCGGACAGGGATACACGAGCAGTACTTC.

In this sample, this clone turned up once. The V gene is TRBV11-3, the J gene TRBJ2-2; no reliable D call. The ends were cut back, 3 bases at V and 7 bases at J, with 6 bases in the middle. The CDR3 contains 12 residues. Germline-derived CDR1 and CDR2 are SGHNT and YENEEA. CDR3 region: CASSFYGGELFF. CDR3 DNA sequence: TGTGCCAGCAGCTTCTACGGCGGGGAGCTGTTTTTT.

CDR3 loop: CASIAGGANVLTF. In DNA, the CDR3 is TGTGCCAGCATAGCGGGTGGGGCCAACGTCCTGACTTTC. The chain joins TRBV2 to TRBJ2-6; 7 nucleotides agree with TRBD2. V trimming: 7 bases; J trimming: 3 bases; junction bases outside the gene matches: 0. The CDR3 has 13 amino acids. CDR1 is SNHLY and CDR2 is FYNNEI in the germline V gene.

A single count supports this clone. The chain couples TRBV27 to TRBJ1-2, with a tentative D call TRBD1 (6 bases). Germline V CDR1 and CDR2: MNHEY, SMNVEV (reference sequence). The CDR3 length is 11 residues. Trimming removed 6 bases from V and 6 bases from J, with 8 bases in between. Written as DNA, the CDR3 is TGTGCCAGCAGGGACAGACATGGCTACACCTTC. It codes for CASRDRHGYTF.

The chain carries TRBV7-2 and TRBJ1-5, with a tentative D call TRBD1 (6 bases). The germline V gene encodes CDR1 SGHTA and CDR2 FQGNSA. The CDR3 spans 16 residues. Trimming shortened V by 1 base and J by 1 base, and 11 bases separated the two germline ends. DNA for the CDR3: TGTGCCAGCAGCTTAGTGGCAGGGGAAAGCAATCAGCCCCAGCATTTT. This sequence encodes CASSLVAGESNQPQHF.

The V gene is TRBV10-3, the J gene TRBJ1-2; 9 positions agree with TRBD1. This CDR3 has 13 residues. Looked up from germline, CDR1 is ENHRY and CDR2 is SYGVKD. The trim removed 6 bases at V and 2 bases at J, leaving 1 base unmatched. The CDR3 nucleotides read TGTGCCATCAGCGGGACAGGGAACTATGGCTACACCTTC. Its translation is CAISGTGNYGYTF.

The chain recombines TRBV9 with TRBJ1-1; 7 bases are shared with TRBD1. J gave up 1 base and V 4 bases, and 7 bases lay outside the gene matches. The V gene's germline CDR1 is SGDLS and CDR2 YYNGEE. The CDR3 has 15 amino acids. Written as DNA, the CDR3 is TGTGCCAGCAGCCCTCGACAGGGATCGAACACTGAAGCTTTCTTT. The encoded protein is CASSPRQGSNTEAFF. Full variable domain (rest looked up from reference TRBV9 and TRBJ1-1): DSGVTQTPKHLITATGQRVTLRCSPRSGDLSVYWYQQSLDQGLQFLIQYYNGEERAKGNILERFSAQQFPDLHSELNLSSLELGDSALYFCASSPRQGSNTEAFFGQGTRLTVV.

This CDR3 reads CASSQGAHPGYTF. CDR3 in DNA: TGTGCCAGCAGCCAGGGGGCGCATCCCGGCTACACCTTC. The chain employs TRBV2 and TRBJ1-2; TRBD1 matches 8 bases. Losses at the gene ends were 6 bases for V and 8 bases for J; bases not matched to a gene: 8. This CDR3 has 13 amino acids. The germline CDR1 and CDR2 sequences are SNHLY and FYNNEI.

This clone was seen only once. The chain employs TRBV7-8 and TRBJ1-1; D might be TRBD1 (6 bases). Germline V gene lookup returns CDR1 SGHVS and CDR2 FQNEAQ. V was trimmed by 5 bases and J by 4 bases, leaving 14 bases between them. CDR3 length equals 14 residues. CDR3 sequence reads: CASSPPRGATEAFF. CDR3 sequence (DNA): TGTGCCAGCAGCCCCCCACGGGGGGCCACTGAAGCTTTCTTT.

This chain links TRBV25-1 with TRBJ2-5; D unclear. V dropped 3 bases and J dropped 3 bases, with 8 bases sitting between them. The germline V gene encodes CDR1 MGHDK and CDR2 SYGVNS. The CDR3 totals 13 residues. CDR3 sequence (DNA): TGTGCCAGCAGTGAGTGGCTAGAAGAGACCCAGTACTTC. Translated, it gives CASSEWLEETQYF.

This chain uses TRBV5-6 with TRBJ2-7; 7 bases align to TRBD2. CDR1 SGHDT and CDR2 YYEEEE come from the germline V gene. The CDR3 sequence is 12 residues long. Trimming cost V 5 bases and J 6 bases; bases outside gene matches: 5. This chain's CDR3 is CASRLGGSEQYF. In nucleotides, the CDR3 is TGTGCCAGCAGGCTGGGGGGGAGCGAGCAGTACTTC. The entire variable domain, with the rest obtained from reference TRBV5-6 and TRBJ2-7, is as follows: DAGVTQSPTHLIKTRGQQVTLRCSPKSGHDTVSWYQQALGQGPQFIFQYYEEEERQRGNFPDRFSGHQFPNYSSELNVNALLLGDSALYLCASRLGGSEQYFGPGTRLTVT.

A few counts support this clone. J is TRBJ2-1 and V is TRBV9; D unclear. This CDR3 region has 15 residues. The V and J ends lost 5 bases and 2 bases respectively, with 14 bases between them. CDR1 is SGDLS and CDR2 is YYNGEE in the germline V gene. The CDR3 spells CASSADIPAYNEQFF. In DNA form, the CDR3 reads TGTGCCAGCAGTGCCGACATCCCAGCCTACAATGAGCAGTTCTTC.

The CDR3 here is CASSGRTSGYNEQFF. The CDR3 DNA reads TGTGCCAGCAGCGGCCGGACTAGCGGATACAATGAGCAGTTCTTC. The rearrangement joins TRBV5-5 to TRBJ2-1; TRBD2 aligns across 10 bases. Looked up from germline, CDR1 is SGHKS and CDR2 is YYEKEE (reference sequence). V was pared by 4 bases and J by 4 bases, with 5 bases of the junction left unmatched. This CDR3 region has 15 residues.

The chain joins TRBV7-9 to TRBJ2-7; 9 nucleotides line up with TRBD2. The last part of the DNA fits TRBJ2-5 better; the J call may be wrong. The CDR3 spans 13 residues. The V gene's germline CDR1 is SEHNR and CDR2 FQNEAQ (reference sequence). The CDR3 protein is CAGGVPGLATQYF. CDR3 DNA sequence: TGTGCCGGAGGGGTCCCGGGACTAGCGACCCAGTACTTC.

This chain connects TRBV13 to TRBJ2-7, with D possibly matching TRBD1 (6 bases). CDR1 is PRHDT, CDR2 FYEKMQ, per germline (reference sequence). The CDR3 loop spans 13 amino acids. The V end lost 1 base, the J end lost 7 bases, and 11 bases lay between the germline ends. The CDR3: CASSLAGVREQYF. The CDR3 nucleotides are TGTGCCAGCAGCTTAGCAGGGGTGAGGGAGCAGTACTTC.